This T cell receptor (beta chain) derives from a study of human T cells and chemical hapten exposure. This sample's time point: pre-sensitization, week 0. Stated treatment: therapeutic diphenylcyclopropenone sensitization with weekly scalp DPC. V gave up 5 bases and J gave up 3 bases, with 9 bases separating them. This CDR3 has 13 residues. Germline assignment: CDR1 SGHAT and CDR2 FQNNGV. TCRdb reprocessed the RACE reads with MiXCR, giving one entry per CDR3 protein. The sample has fewer than 70,000 distinct CDR3 sequences; roughly 11% are singletons. This clonotype was counted only a few times. Material: whole blood, obtained in connection with sensitization to the hapten diphenylcyclopropenone (DPC). The TCR comes from a woman aged 45-65 years with alopecia areata. Some clones in this sample may be carry-over from other donors' samples. The gene calls are TRBV11-2 and TRBJ2-3; possible D gene TRBD1, 6 bases. Here the CDR3 DNA reads TGTGCCAGCAGCGGAGACAGGACAGATACGCAGTATTTT. Amino acids: CASSGDRTDTQYF.